The TCR beta chain under discussion was sequenced for a study of T cells expressing NK-cell markers. Across the whole study: The authors derived TCR beta repertoires from sorted CD3+CD56+NKG2C+, CD3+CD56+NKG2C- and CD3+CD56-NKG2C+ T cells.

Germline V gene data show CDR1 as SQVTM and CDR2 as ANQGSEA. This CDR3 contains 16 residues. General study results and limits: The share of CD8+ T cells held by dominant NKG2C+ clonotypes was about 1.0-7.5% in several donors.

TCRdb re-called the 5' RACE reads and catalogs CDR3 proteins one per entry, DNA excluded. This listing includes some 500,000 distinct CDR3 sequences. Comments on this clonotype: Its specificity is unknown.

The sequenced sample was blood T cells: a sorted CD56 or NKG2C T cell subset, CD4+ or CD8+ T cells, or bulk PBMC T cells (not recorded which). This TCR was sampled from a woman aged 45 to 65 in good health. J is TRBJ2-5 and V is TRBV29-1; TCRdb designates TRBD1, a call that cannot be tested without DNA. CDR3 sequence: CSVAGGGRGFQETQYF.